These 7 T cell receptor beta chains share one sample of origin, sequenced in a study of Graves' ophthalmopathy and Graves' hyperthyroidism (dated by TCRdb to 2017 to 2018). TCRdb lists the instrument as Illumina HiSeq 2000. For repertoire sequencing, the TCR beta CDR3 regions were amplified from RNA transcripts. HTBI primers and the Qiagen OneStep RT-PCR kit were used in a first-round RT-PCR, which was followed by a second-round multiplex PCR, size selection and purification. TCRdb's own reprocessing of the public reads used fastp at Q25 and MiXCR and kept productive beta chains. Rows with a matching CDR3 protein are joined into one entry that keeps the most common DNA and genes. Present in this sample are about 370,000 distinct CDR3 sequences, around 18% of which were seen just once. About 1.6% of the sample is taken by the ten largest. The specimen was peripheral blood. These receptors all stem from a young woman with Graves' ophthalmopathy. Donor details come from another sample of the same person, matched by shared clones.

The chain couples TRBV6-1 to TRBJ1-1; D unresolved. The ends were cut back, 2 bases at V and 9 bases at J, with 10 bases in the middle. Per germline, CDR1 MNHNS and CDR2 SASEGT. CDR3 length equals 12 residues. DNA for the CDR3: TGTGCCAGCAGTGAAACCCTAATACAAGCTTTCTTT. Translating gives CASSETLIQAFF.

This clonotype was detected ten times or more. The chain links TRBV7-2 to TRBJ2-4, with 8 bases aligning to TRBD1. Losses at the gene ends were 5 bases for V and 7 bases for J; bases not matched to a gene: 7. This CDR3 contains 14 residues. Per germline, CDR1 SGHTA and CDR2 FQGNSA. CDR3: CASSPATGANIQYF. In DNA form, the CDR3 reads TGTGCCAGCAGCCCAGCGACAGGGGCGAACATTCAGTACTTC. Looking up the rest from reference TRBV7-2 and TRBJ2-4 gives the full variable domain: GAGVSQSPSNKVTEKGKDVELRCDPISGHTALYWYRQSLGQGLEFLIYFQGNSAPDKSGLPSDRFSAERTGGSVSTLTIQRTQQEDSAVYLCASSPATGANIQYFGAGTRLSVL.

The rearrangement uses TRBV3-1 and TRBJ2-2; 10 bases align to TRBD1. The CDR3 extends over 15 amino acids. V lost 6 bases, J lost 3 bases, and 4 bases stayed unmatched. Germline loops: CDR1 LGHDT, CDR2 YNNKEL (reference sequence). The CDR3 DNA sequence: TGTGCCAGCAGACCGACAGGGGGCTACACCGGGGAGCTGTTTTTT. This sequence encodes CASRPTGGYTGELFF.

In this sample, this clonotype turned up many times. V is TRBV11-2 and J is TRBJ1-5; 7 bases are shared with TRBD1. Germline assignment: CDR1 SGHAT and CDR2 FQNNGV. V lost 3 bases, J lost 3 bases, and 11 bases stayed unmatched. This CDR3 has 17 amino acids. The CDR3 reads CASSFGGGTVINQPQHF. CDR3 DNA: TGTGCCAGCAGCTTTGGCGGAGGGACAGTGATCAATCAGCCCCAGCATTTT.

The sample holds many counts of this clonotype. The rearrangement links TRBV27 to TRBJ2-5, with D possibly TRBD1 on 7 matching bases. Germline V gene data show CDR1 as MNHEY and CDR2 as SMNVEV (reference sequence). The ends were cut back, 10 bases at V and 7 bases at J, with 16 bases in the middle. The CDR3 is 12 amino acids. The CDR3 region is CATSDRVGTQYF. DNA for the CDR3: TGTGCCACTAGCGACAGGGTAGGGACCCAGTACTTC.

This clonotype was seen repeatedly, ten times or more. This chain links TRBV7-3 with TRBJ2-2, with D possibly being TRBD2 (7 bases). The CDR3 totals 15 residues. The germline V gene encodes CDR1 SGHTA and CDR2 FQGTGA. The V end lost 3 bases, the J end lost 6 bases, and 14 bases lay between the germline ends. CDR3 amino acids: CASSFLVGGPGELFF. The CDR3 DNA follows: TGTGCCAGCAGCTTCTTAGTCGGGGGGCCCGGGGAGCTGTTTTTT. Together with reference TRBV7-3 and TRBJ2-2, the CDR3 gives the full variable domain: GAGVSQTPSNKVTEKGKYVELRCDPISGHTALYWYRQSLGQGPEFLIYFQGTGAADDSGLPNDRFFAVRPEGSVSTLKIQRTERGDSAVYLCASSFLVGGPGELFFGEGSRLTVL.

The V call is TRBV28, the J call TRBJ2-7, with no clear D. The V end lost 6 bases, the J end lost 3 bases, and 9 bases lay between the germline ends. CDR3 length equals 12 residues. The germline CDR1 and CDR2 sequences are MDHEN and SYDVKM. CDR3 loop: CASRDGFYEQYF. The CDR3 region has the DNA TGTGCCAGCAGGGACGGATTCTACGAGCAGTACTTC.